Listed below are T cell receptor beta chains from one sample, sequenced in a study of T cell changes during pregnancy in multiple sclerosis. The assay was immunoSEQ multiplex PCR, and TCRdb's table has in-frame clones only and misses some. The sample has about 100,000 clones; more than 85% are singletons. This material consisted of peripheral blood, taken in the second trimester of pregnancy. These receptor sequences come from a female donor with multiple sclerosis, enrolled in a pregnancy study. CDR3s include the opening cysteine and the closing phenylalanine or tryptophan. D genes are given only for firm matches. The size entry is marked missing in some rows and otherwise reads once, few, many or a size class.

V gene	D gene	J gene	clone size	CDR3 DNA	CDR3 protein
TRBV10-3	TRBD1	TRBJ2-1	NA	TGTGCCAGTTCGACAGGGGGGTACGGGAATGAGCAGTTCTTC	CASSTGGYGNEQFF
TRBV7-2	NA	TRBJ2-3	NA	TGTGCCACCAGACTAGTTGTCGATACGCAGTATTTT	CATRLVVDTQYF
TRBV6-5	TRBD1	TRBJ2-7	NA	TGTGCCACTGGACAGGGGAGGTACGAGCAGTACTTC	CATGQGRYEQYF
TRBV7-6	NA	TRBJ2-2	once	TGTGCCAGCAGTTCCCTCACGGGGGTTAGTCGATACGCCGGGGAGCTGTTTTTT	CASSSLTGVSRYAGELFF
TRBV27	NA	TRBJ1-2	NA	TGTGCCAGCAGTTCTGAAGCGGACAGAGATGGCTACACCTTC	CASSSEADRDGYTF
TRBV15	NA	TRBJ1-5	NA	TGTGCCACCAGCAGAGCGAGGACAGCCCAGCCCCAGCATTTT	CATSRARTAQPQHF
TRBV19	TRBD2	TRBJ2-1	NA	TGTGCCAGTAGCAGGACTAGCGGTAACAATGAGCAGTTCTTC	CASSRTSGNNEQFF
TRBV30	TRBD2	TRBJ2-1	NA	TGTGCCTGGAGGGGGTGGGCTAGCGGGAGTGGGAATGAGCAGTTCTTC	CAWRGWASGSGNEQFF
TRBV19	NA	TRBJ2-7	NA	TGTGCCAGTAGTATTGGTCAGGTGAGCTCCTACGAGCAGTACTTC	CASSIGQVSSYEQYF
TRBV7-2	NA	TRBJ1-5	NA	TGTGCCAGCAGCTTAGCCGGGGATAATCAGCCCCAGCATTTT	CASSLAGDNQPQHF
TRBV19	TRBD1	TRBJ2-2	NA	TGTGCCAGTAGTATACAGGGGGCTCAAACCGGGGAGCTGTTTTTT	CASSIQGAQTGELFF
TRBV4-1	NA	TRBJ2-7	once	TGCGCCAGCAGCCAAGATGGGACAGAGCAGTACTTC	CASSQDGTEQYF
TRBV2	TRBD1	TRBJ1-2	NA	TGTGCCAGCAGCGGGACAGGGCCCTATGGCTACACCTTC	CASSGTGPYGYTF
TRBV14	NA	TRBJ2-7	NA	TGTGCCAGCAGCCAAGGTACCTACGAGCAGTACTTC	CASSQGTYEQYF
TRBV6-6	TRBD1	TRBJ2-7	NA	TGTGCCAGCAGAACAGGGGGCGGAAGGTCCTACGAGCAGTACTTC	CASRTGGGRSYEQYF
TRBV6-1	NA	TRBJ2-7	NA	TGTGCCAGCAGTGTAGCGCGAGGGGGTGAGCAGTACTTC	CASSVARGGEQYF
TRBV15	TRBD1	TRBJ2-7	once	TGTGCCACCAGCGGAGACAGGGGACCCCGCGAGCAGTACTTC	CATSGDRGPREQYF